This record looks at one T cell receptor beta chain sequence and its context. Measured with immunoSEQ multiplex PCR; TCRdb has only the in-frame clones, and not every one. The data contain around 100,000 clones, roughly 82% of them singletons. The entry originates in a study of blood T cell repertoires in COVID-19. The ends lost 5 bases at V and 2 bases at J; junction bases unmatched: 8. Germline CDR1 SGHVS, CDR2 FQNEAQ. CDR3 length: 16 amino acids. The sequence came from a woman aged 40 to 50 with acute or convalescent COVID-19. The chain recombines TRBV7-8 with TRBJ2-2; 7 positions match TRBD1. The source material was peripheral blood. CDR3 in amino acids: CASSRRQGRNTGELFF. In nucleotides, the CDR3 is TGTGCCAGCAGCCGACGACAGGGAAGAAACACCGGGGAGCTGTTTTTT. The complete variable domain, with remaining parts taken from reference TRBV7-8 and TRBJ2-2, reads GAGVSQSPRYKVAKRGQDVALRCDPISGHVSLFWYQQALGQGPEFLTYFQNEAQLDKSGLPSDRFFAERPEGSVSTLKIQRTQQEDSAVYLCASSRRQGRNTGELFFGEGSRLTVL.